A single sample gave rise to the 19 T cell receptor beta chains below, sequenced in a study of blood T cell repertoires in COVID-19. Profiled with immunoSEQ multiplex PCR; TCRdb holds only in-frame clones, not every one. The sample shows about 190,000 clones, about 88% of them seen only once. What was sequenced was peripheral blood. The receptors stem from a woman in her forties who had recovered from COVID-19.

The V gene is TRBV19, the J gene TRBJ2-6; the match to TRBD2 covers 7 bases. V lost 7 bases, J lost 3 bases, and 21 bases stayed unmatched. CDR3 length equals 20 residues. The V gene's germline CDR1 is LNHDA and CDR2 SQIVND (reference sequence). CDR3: CASTSKRGGGRIGGANVLTF. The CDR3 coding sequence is TGTGCCAGTACCTCAAAAAGAGGAGGCGGGAGAATTGGTGGGGCCAACGTCCTGACTTTC.

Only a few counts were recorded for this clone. The CDR3 bases are TGCGCCAGCAGCTTGGGACAGGCGAATGAAAAACTGTTTTTT. Protein sequence: CASSLGQANEKLFF. The chain recombines TRBV5-1 with TRBJ1-4, with D possibly TRBD1 on 6 matching bases. Trimming left V 0 bases short and J 5 bases short, with 8 bases between. CDR1 is SGHRS and CDR2 is YFSETQ in the germline V gene. The CDR3 has 14 residues.

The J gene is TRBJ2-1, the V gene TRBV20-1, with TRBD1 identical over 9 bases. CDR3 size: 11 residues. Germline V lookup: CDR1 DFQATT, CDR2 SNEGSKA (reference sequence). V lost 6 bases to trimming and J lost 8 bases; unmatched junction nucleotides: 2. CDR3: CSADRGHEQFF. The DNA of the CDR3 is TGCAGTGCGGACAGGGGCCATGAGCAGTTCTTC.

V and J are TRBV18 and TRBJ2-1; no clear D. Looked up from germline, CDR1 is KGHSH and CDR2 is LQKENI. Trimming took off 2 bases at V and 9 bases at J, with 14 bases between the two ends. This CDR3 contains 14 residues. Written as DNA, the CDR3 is TGTGCCAGCTCACCATACTCGTTGGTCGGTGAGCAGTTCTTC. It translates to CASSPYSLVGEQFF.

As DNA, the CDR3 is TGTGCCAGTAGTATGGGGCAGGGAGGGCGCGAGCAGTACTTC. It encodes CASSMGQGGREQYF. The chain has TRBV19 and TRBJ2-7, with 7 bases aligning to TRBD2. The V and J ends lost 3 bases and 6 bases, in that order; junction bases with no gene match: 8. In germline, CDR1 is LNHDA, CDR2 SQIVND (reference sequence). The CDR3 consists of 14 residues.

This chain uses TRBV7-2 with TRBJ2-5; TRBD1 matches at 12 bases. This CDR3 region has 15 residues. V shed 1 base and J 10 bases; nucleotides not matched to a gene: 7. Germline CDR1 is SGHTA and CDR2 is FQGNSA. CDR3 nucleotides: TGTGCCAGCAGCTTAGGTTTGGGACAGGGGGCGAACCAGTACTTC. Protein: CASSLGLGQGANQYF. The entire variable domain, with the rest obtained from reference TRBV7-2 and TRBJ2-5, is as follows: GAGVSQSPSNKVTEKGKDVELRCDPISGHTALYWYRQSLGQGLEFLIYFQGNSAPDKSGLPSDRFSAERTGGSVSTLTIQRTQQEDSAVYLCASSLGLGQGANQYFGPGTRLLVL.

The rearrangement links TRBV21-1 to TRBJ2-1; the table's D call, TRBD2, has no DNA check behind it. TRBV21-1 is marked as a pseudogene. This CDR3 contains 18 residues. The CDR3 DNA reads TGTGCCAGCAGCCCCCGACTAGCGGGAGGGCCTTGCTACAATGAGCAGTTCTTC. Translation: CASSPRLAGGPCYNEQFF.

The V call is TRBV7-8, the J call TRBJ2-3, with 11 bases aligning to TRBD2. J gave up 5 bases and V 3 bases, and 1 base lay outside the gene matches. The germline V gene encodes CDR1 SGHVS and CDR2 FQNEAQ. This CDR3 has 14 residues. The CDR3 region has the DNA TGTGCCAGCAGCTTTAGCGGGAGGGGAGATACGCAGTATTTT. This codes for CASSFSGRGDTQYF.

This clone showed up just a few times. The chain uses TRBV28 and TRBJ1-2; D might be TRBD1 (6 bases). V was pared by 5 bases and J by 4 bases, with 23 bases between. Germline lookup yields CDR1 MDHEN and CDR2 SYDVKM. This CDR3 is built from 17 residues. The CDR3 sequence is CASSLPRGGFVGYGYTF. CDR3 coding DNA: TGTGCCAGCAGTCTCCCCAGGGGAGGGTTTGTTGGCTATGGCTACACCTTC.

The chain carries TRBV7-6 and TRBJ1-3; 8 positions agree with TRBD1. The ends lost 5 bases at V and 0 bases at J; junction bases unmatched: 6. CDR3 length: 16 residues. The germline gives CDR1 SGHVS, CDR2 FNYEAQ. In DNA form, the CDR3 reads TGTGCCAGCAGCCAGGGACAGGCTGACTCTGGAAACACCATATATTTT. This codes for CASSQGQADSGNTIYF.

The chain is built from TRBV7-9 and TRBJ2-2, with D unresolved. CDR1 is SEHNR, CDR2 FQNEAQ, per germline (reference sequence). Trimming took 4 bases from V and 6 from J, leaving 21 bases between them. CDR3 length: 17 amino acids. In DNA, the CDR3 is TGTGCCAGCAGCTCAACCGCAACTACCCGACCCGCCGGGGAGCTGTTTTTT. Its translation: CASSSTATTRPAGELFF.

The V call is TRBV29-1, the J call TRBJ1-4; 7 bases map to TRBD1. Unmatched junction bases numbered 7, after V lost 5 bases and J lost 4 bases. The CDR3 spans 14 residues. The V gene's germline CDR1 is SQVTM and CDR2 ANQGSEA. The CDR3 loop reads CSVSPGQLNEKLFF. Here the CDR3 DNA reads TGCAGCGTTAGTCCGGGACAGCTTAATGAAAAACTGTTTTTT. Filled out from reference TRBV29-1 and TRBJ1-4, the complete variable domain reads SAVISQKPSRDICQRGTSLTIQCQVDSQVTMMFWYRQQPGQSLTLIATANQGSEATYESGFVIDKFPISRPNLTFSTLTVSNMSPEDSSIYLCSVSPGQLNEKLFFGSGTQLSVL.

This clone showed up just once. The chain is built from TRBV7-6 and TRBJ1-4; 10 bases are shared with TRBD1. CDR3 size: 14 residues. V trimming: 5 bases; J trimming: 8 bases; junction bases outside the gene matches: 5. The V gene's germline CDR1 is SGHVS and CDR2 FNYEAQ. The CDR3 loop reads CASSRDRGLEKLFF. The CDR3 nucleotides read TGTGCCAGCAGCCGGGACAGGGGTCTCGAAAAACTGTTTTTT.

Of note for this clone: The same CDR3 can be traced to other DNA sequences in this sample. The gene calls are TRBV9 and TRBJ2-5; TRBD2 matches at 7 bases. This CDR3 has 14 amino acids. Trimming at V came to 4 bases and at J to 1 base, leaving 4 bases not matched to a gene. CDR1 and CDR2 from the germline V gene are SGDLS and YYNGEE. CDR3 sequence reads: CASSPGTIQETQYF. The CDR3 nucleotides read TGTGCCAGCAGCCCCGGGACTATCCAAGAGACCCAGTACTTC.

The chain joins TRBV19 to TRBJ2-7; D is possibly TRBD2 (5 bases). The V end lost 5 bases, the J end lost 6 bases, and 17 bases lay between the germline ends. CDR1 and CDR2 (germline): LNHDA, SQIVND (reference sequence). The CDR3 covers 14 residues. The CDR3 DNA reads TGTGCCAGTAGTCCACATCGCGACTACGGCGAGCAGTACTTC. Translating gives CASSPHRDYGEQYF.

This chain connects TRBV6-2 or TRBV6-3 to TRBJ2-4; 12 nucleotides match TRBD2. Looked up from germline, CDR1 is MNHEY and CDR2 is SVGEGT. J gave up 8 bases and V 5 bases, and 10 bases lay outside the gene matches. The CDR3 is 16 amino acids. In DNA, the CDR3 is TGTGCCAGCAGTCCGACTAGCGGGAGAGGTGGTGACATTCAGTACTTC. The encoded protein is CASSPTSGRGGDIQYF.

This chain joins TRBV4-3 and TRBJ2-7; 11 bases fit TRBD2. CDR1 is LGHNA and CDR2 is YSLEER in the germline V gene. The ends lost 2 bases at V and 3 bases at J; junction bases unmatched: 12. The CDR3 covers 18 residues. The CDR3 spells CASSQYFFGLAGGYEQYF. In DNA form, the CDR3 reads TGCGCCAGCAGCCAATACTTTTTCGGGCTAGCGGGAGGCTACGAGCAGTACTTC.

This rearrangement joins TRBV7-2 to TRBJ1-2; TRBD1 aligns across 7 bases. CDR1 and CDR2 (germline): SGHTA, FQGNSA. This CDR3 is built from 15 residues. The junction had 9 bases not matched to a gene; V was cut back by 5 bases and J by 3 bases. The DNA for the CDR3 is TGTGCCAGCAGCCCTGGGGACAGACCCTACTATGGCTACACCTTC. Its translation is CASSPGDRPYYGYTF.

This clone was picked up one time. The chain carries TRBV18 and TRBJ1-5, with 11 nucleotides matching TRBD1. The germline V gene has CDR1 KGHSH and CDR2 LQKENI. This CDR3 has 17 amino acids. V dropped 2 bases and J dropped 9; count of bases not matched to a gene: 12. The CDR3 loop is CASSPYGTGGALWPQHF. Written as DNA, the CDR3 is TGTGCCAGCTCACCATATGGGACAGGGGGAGCTCTCTGGCCCCAGCATTTT.